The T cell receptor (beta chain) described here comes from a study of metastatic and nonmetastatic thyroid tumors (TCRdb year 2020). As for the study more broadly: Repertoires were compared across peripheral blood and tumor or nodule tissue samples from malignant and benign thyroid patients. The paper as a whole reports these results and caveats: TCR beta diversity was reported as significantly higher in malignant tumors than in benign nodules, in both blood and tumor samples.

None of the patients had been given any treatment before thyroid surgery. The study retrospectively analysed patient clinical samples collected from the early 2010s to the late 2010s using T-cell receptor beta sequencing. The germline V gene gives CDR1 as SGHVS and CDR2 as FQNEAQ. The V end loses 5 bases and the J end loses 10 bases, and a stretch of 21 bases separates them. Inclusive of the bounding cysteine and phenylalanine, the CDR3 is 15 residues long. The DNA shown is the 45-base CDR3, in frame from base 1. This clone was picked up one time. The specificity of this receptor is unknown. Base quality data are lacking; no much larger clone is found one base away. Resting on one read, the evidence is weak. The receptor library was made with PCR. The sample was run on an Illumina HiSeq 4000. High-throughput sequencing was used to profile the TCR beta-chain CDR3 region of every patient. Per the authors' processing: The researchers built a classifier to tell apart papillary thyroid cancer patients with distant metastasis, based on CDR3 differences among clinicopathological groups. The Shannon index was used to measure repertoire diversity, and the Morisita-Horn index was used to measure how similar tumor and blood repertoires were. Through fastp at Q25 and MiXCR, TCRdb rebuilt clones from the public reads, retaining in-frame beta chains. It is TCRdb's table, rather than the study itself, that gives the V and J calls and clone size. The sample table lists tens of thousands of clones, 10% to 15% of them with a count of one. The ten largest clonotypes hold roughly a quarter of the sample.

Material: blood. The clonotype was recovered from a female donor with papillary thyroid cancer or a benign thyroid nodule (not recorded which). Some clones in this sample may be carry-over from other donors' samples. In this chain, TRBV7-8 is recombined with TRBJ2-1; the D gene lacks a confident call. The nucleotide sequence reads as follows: TGTGCCAGCAGCCCTATGGTGTGCGCCGAATGGGAGCAGTTCTTC. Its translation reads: CASSPMVCAEWEQFF.